This T cell receptor beta chain emerged from a study of Graves' ophthalmopathy and Graves' hyperthyroidism. Across the study: Before any treatment, peripheral blood was taken at the initial diagnosis.

No donor had other autoimmune disease, uncontrolled infection, pregnancy or lactation. PBMCs were density-gradient isolated from approximately 9.8 ml fresh blood. Trimming took off 6 bases at V and 7 bases at J, with 13 bases between the two ends. The CDR3 extends over 14 amino acids. Germline values: CDR1 SGHTA, CDR2 FQGTGA. Study-wide findings and caveats: Blood shared most expanded thyroid clonotypes above 0.001 frequency.

This clonotype was found many times. Its antigen is not known. Amplified TCR beta CDR3 regions were obtained using RNA transcripts as template. After a first-round RT-PCR with HTBI primers, a second-round multiplex PCR was run. TCRdb re-called the multiplex PCR reads with MiXCR, one entry per CDR3 protein. Of about 620,000 distinct CDR3 sequences in the sample, 22% were seen once. V gene TRBV7-3 combines with J gene TRBJ1-6; a weak D match, TRBD1 (6 bases). The specimen sequenced was peripheral blood. This sequence was found in a woman younger than 30 with stable Graves' hyperthyroidism. Some clones in this sample may be carry-over from other donors' samples. CDR3 bases: TGTGCCAGCAGTTATGGGGGGGCGAATTCACCCCTCCACTTT. Translation gives CASSYGGANSPLHF.